The T cell receptor (beta chain) under discussion was sequenced for a study of T cells in localized non-small cell lung cancer. V shed 5 bases and J shed 7 bases, with 8 bases lying between them. The germline gives CDR1 WSHSY, CDR2 SAAADI. This CDR3 spans 11 amino acids. Clones were read by immunoSEQ multiplex PCR, and TCRdb kept only the in-frame ones, dropping some. The table lists roughly 25,000 clones, roughly 92% of them singletons. This rearrangement joins TRBV10-2 to TRBJ1-1; a weak D match, TRBD1 (6 bases). Specimen: peripheral blood, collected before any cancer treatment. The receptor comes from a woman between 40 and 69 years old with stage I lung adenocarcinoma. The DNA of the CDR3 is TGCGCCAGCAGTCCAGGGGTTGAAGCTTTCTTT. It translates to CASSPGVEAFF.